This T cell receptor beta chain came from a study of T cell responses to AZD1222 COVID-19 vaccine. The germline V gene has CDR1 SGHTA and CDR2 FQGTGA. V shed 3 bases and J shed 0 bases, with 5 bases lying between them. The CDR3 is made up of 13 amino acids. Sequenced by immunoSEQ multiplex PCR; TCRdb stores in-frame clones only, minus some. There are around 140,000 clones in the sample; roughly nine tenths occur only once, and roughly 7.5% lies in the top ten. The source of this sequence is an adult who received the MenACWY meningococcal vaccine as a control. The specimen was peripheral blood, collected 28 days after the second dose of the MenACWY control vaccine. The rearrangement uses TRBV7-3 and TRBJ1-1; no clear D. CDR3 nucleotides: TGTGCCAGCAGCTTTTACCTGAACACTGAAGCTTTCTTT. Protein sequence: CASSFYLNTEAFF.